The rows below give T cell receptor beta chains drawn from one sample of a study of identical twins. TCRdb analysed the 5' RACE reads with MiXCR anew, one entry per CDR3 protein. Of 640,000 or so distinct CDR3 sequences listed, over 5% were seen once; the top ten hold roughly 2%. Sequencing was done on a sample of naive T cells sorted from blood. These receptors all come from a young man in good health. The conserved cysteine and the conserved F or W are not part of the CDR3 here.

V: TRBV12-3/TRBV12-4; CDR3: ASSLGTSQETQY
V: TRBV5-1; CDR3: ASSSLAGDGTDTQY
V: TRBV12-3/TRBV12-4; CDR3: ASSFLSDRRHNEQF
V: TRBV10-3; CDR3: AITPGQMNTEAF
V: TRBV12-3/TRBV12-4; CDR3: ASAIAGVYNELF
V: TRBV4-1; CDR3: ASSHTKLETQY
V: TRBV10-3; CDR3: AISESGANVLT
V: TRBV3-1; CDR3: ASSPPIADGELF
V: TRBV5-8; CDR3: ASSLSGRAVNEQF
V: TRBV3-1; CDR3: ASRQGGQGDGYT
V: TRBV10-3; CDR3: AISGGVASRDNEQF
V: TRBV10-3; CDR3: AISERTGGGNEQF
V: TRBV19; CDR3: ASSIGRQSGELF
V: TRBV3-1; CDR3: ASSQTNEQF
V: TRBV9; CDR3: ASSVVSGYEQF
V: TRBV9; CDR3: ASSVRQKNTDTQY
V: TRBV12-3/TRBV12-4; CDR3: ASRSSTGSGNTIY
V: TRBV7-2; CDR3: ASSSLPGLGEF
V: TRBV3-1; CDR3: ASSQAGGPGEQF
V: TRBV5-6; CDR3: ASYRNPNTGELF
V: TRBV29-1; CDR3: SVLPGQGYEQY
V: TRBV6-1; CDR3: ASSSSGSNTGELF
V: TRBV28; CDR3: ASSPTGSPLH
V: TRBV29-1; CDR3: TSRRAGISNEQF
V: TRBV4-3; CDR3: ASSRRDTGELF
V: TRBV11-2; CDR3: ASSKDRLGAPNTGELF
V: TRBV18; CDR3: ASSGEDEKLF
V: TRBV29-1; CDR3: SVEDAYNEQF
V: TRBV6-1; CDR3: ASSLLVGTQETQY
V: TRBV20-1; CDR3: SAPSRGRSSYNEQF
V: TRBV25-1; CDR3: ASSPIGGTDQY
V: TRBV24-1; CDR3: ATSDPGTGDPYGYT
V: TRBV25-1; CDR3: ASSEGRGEQY
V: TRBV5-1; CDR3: ASSSLTGTPYEQY
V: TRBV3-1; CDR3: ASSQLRTEAF
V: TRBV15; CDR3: ATSPMGHSAKNIQY
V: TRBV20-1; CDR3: SVWGTSQIKKETQY
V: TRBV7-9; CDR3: ASSLRTGGGDEQF
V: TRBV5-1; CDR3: ASSAPRELLLLAGAYEQY
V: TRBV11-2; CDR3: ASSRPGRKETQY
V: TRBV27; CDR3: ASSFTSSGRVGGELF
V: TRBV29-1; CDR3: SVDAVF
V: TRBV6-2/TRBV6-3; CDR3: ASLRVNTGELF